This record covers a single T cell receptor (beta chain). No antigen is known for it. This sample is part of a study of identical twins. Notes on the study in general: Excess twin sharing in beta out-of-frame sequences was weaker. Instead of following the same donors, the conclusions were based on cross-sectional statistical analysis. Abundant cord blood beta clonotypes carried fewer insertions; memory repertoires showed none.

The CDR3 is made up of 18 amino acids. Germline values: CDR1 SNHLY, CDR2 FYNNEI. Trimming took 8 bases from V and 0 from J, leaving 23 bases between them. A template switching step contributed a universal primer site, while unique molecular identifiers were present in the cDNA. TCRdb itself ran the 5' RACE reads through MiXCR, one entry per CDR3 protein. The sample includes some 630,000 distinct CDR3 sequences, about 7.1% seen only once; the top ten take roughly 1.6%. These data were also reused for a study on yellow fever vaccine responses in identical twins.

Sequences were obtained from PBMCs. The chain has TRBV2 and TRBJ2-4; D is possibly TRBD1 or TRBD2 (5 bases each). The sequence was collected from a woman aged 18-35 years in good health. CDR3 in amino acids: CASGRKRQGDLAKNIQYF. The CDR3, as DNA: TGTGCCAGCGGTAGAAAAAGGCAGGGAGACCTAGCCAAAAACATTCAGTACTTC. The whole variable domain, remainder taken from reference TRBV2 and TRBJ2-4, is EPEVTQTPSHQVTQMGQEVILRCVPISNHLYFYWYRQILGQKVEFLVSFYNNEISEKSEIFDDQFSVERPDGSNFTLKIRSTKLEDSAMYFCASGRKRQGDLAKNIQYFGAGTRLSVL.